The 7 T cell receptor beta chains below all came from one sample that was sequenced in a study of shared clonotypes between healthy human individuals. Sequencing was performed with immunoSEQ multiplex PCR; in TCRdb, only in-frame clones are kept and a portion is missing. Found here are approximately 2.1 million clones, approximately 93% of them singletons; the top ten hold approximately 0.4%. Material: naive CD4+ T cells from PBMCs. As for subset: CD45RA+ positively selected. These TCRs come from a man younger than 35 in good health. Some clones in this sample may be carry-over from other donors' samples.

V and J are TRBV5-1 and TRBJ2-4, with 8 bases lining up with TRBD1. Trimming cost V 7 bases and J 7 bases; bases outside gene matches: 16. This CDR3 region has 16 residues. Germline V gives CDR1 SGHRS, CDR2 YFSETQ. CDR3 in amino acids: CASAPMGQGAGNIQYF. CDR3 bases: TGCGCCAGCGCCCCGATGGGGCAGGGGGCTGGGAACATTCAGTACTTC. Complete variable domain (other parts from reference TRBV5-1 and TRBJ2-4): KAGVTQTPRYLIKTRGQQVTLSCSPISGHRSVSWYQQTPGQGLQFLFEYFSETQRNKGNFPGRFSGRQFSNSRSEMNVSTLELGDSALYLCASAPMGQGAGNIQYFGAGTRLSVL.

The rearrangement links TRBV7-3 to TRBJ2-5; D ambiguous. The CDR3 runs to 16 residues. The V end was cut by 5 bases, the J end by 2 bases, with 18 bases between. Germline V lookup: CDR1 SGHTA, CDR2 FQGTGA. As DNA, the CDR3 is TGTGCCAGCAGCCTTAGGCCCGAGCCAAGTCAAGAGACCCAGTACTTC. It is translated as CASSLRPEPSQETQYF.

The chain uses TRBV18 and TRBJ1-4; a possible D gene is TRBD1 (6 bases). Germline values: CDR1 KGHSH, CDR2 LQKENI. The CDR3 length is 15 residues. The V end lost 4 bases, the J end lost 3 bases, and 12 bases lay between the germline ends. The CDR3 nucleotides are TGTGCCAGCTCACTCGCAGGGGCGGCTAATGAAAAACTGTTTTTT. It translates to CASSLAGAANEKLFF. Together with reference TRBV18 and TRBJ1-4, the CDR3 gives the full variable domain: NAGVMQNPRHLVRRRGQEARLRCSPMKGHSHVYWYRQLPEEGLKFMVYLQKENIIDESGMPKERFSAEFPKEGPSILRIQQVVRGDSAAYFCASSLAGAANEKLFFGSGTQLSVL.

The V and J genes are TRBV28 and TRBJ1-4; the D gene is possibly TRBD1 (5 bases). There are 15 residues in the CDR3. V lost 5 bases and J 3 bases, leaving 13 bases between the germline ends. Germline V gene lookup returns CDR1 MDHEN and CDR2 SYDVKM. CDR3 nucleotide sequence: TGTGCCAGCAGTGCCGCGGGGCCCCCTAATGAAAAACTGTTTTTT. Translation: CASSAAGPPNEKLFF.

The rearrangement joins TRBV6-1 to TRBJ1-2, with no clear D. Between the trimmed V and J ends, which lost 3 bases and 5 bases, there was a span of 7 bases. Germline assignment: CDR1 MNHNS and CDR2 SASEGT. The CDR3 covers 12 residues. This chain's CDR3 is CASSDVLYGYTF. CDR3 sequence (DNA): TGTGCCAGCAGTGACGTTTTATATGGCTACACCTTC.

The chain has TRBV2 and TRBJ1-3; D is ambiguous. This CDR3 is built from 13 residues. V was shortened by 7 bases and J by 0 bases, with 7 bases between the two germline ends. CDR1 and CDR2 (germline): SNHLY, FYNNEI. The CDR3 DNA is TGTGCCAGCAACTCAGACTCTGGAAACACCATATATTTT. Protein: CASNSDSGNTIYF.

The chain's CDR3 is CASRSGRVYGYTF. For the CDR3, the DNA is TGTGCCAGCAGATCCGGACGAGTCTATGGCTACACCTTC. The chain joins TRBV2 to TRBJ1-2, with D unclear. The CDR3 is 13 amino acids. Germline assignment: CDR1 SNHLY and CDR2 FYNNEI. V lost 6 bases, J lost 4 bases, and 12 bases lay in between.